The next 18 T cell receptor beta chains were all read from a single sample in a study of regulatory T cells in long-lasting Graves disease. Both iRepertoire HTBI primers and Arm-PCR of CDR3 regions were used to build the TCR beta libraries. In TCRdb, the multiplex PCR reads were re-called with MiXCR into one record per CDR3 protein. This table holds some 450,000 distinct CDR3 sequences, roughly 17% found once. Time point indicated: newly diagnosed GD, antithyroid drugs for less than 3 months. The TCR library used RNA extracted from PBMCs. In addition, the sample was reused for a study of T cells in Graves' hyperthyroidism and ophthalmopathy.

This specimen was peripheral blood mononuclear cells (PBMCs), taken at new diagnosis, from a patient treated with antithyroid drugs. These receptors all stem from a woman aged 25 to 39 with Graves disease.

This clonotype was counted a single time. The rearrangement links TRBV2 to TRBJ2-2; TRBD1 matches 10 bases. CDR1 SNHLY and CDR2 FYNNEI come from the germline V gene. This CDR3 is built from 17 residues. V lost 5 bases, J lost 1 base, and 7 bases stayed unmatched. CDR3 protein: CASSLSGTGENTGELFF. The DNA of the CDR3 is TGTGCCAGCAGTTTATCCGGGACAGGGGAGAACACCGGGGAGCTGTTTTTT.

This clonotype was seen at least ten times. V is TRBV7-6 and J is TRBJ1-2; TRBD1 might be the D (6 bases). Trimming took 5 bases from V and 8 from J, leaving 24 bases between them. In germline, CDR1 is SGHVS, CDR2 FNYEAQ. CDR3 length: 16 amino acids. The CDR3, as DNA: TGTGCCAGCAGCCCCTTTCAGGGCAGGGGTTTTGACGGCTACACCTTC. As protein: CASSPFQGRGFDGYTF. The whole variable domain, remainder taken from reference TRBV7-6 and TRBJ1-2, is GAGVSQSPRYKVTKRGQDVALRCDPISGHVSLYWYRQALGQGPEFLTYFNYEAQQDKSGLPNDRFSAERPEGSISTLTIQRTEQRDSAMYRCASSPFQGRGFDGYTFGSGTRLTVV.

This clonotype was found many times. The J gene is TRBJ2-1, the V gene TRBV5-6, with 8 bases fitting TRBD2. Trimming at V came to 5 bases and at J to 11 bases, leaving 9 bases not matched to a gene. Germline CDR1 SGHDT, CDR2 YYEEEE. This CDR3 contains 13 residues. CDR3 in amino acids: CASRIAGSRKQFF. The CDR3 nucleotides read TGTGCCAGCAGAATAGCGGGATCCAGAAAGCAGTTCTTC.

This clonotype was counted ten times or more. This chain uses TRBV27 with TRBJ2-1; D is unclear. Looked up from germline, CDR1 is MNHEY and CDR2 is SMNVEV (reference sequence). The V and J ends lost 6 bases and 12 bases respectively, with 21 bases between them. The CDR3 extends over 14 amino acids. In DNA, the CDR3 is TGTGCCAGCAGGACGAGCACGCTACCCCCAGGGCAGTTCTTC. Protein: CASRTSTLPPGQFF.

In its sample, this clonotype was seen many times. The rearrangement links TRBV20-1 to TRBJ1-1; D is perhaps TRBD1 (6 bases). V lost 4 bases and J lost 4, with 13 bases in between. Germline V gene data show CDR1 as DFQATT and CDR2 as SNEGSKA (reference sequence). CDR3 length: 13 residues. The CDR3 reads CSATRGYGTEAFF. CDR3 sequence (DNA): TGCAGTGCTACGAGGGGGTACGGCACTGAAGCTTTCTTT.

This clonotype was detected many times. The chain employs TRBV30 and TRBJ1-1; D gene unclear. The CDR3 is 15 amino acids. Germline CDR1 and CDR2: GTSNPN and SVGIG (reference sequence). Trimming left V 0 bases short and J 0 bases short, with 11 bases between. The CDR3 loop is CAWSVPEGLNTEAFF. In DNA, the CDR3 is TGTGCCTGGAGTGTCCCAGAAGGTTTGAACACTGAAGCTTTCTTT.

This chain links TRBV3-1 with TRBJ2-1; D not certain. V was trimmed by 2 bases and J by 0 bases, leaving 8 bases between them. CDR1 LGHDT and CDR2 YNNKEL come from the germline V gene (reference sequence). CDR3 size: 15 residues. The CDR3 protein is CASSQRRSSYNEQFF. DNA for the CDR3: TGTGCCAGCAGCCAACGGCGCAGCTCCTACAATGAGCAGTTCTTC.

This clonotype appeared many times. The chain carries TRBV6-2 or TRBV6-3 and TRBJ1-4, with D unclear. Trimming stripped 0 bases from V and 0 bases from J, with 11 bases between. Germline V gene lookup returns CDR1 MNHEY and CDR2 SVGEGT. The length of the CDR3 is 17 residues. CDR3 sequence: CASSYSELFATNEKLFF. The CDR3 DNA follows: TGTGCCAGCAGTTACTCAGAGCTATTCGCAACTAATGAAAAACTGTTTTTT.

This clonotype was recorded many times. The V gene is TRBV6-9, the J gene TRBJ2-1; D could derive from TRBD1 or TRBD2 (5 bases each). Germline lookup yields CDR1 MNHGY and CDR2 SVAAGI. Trimming left V 4 bases short and J 9 bases short, with 19 bases between. CDR3 length equals 15 residues. CDR3 region: CASSWDGFGLGEQFF. The CDR3 bases are TGTGCCAGCAGTTGGGACGGGTTTGGTTTAGGTGAGCAGTTCTTC.

In its sample, this clonotype was seen many times. The rearrangement joins TRBV12-3 or TRBV12-4 to TRBJ2-5, with 9 bases identical to TRBD2. The CDR3 length is 15 residues. Losses at the gene ends were 1 base for V and 5 bases for J; bases not matched to a gene: 5. The CDR3 sequence is CASSLGGRASETQYF. The CDR3, as DNA: TGTGCCAGCAGTTTAGGCGGGAGGGCCTCCGAGACCCAGTACTTC.

There are a few counts of this clonotype. The chain links TRBV24-1 to TRBJ2-1; 8 bases are shared with TRBD2. CDR1 and CDR2 (germline): KGHDR, SFDVKD. Trimming took 5 bases from V and 5 from J; bases not matched to a gene: 10. The CDR3 has 16 amino acids. As DNA, the CDR3 is TGTGCCACCAGTGGGATAGCGGGACCAGCCGACAATGAGCAGTTCTTC. Translating gives CATSGIAGPADNEQFF.

This clonotype was observed at least ten times. The V and J genes are TRBV28 and TRBJ1-2, with D possibly matching TRBD1 (5 bases). From germline, CDR1 is MDHEN and CDR2 SYDVKM. With 3 bases removed from V and 4 bases from J, the gap between germline ends came to 15 bases. The CDR3 totals 15 residues. The CDR3, as DNA: TGTGCCAGCAGTTTGCAACGACAGATGGTCTATGGCTACACCTTC. Its translation is CASSLQRQMVYGYTF.

The rearrangement links TRBV10-3 to TRBJ1-1, with unresolved D. CDR3 length equals 15 residues. The V end was cut by 5 bases, the J end by 1 base, with 14 bases between. The germline CDR1 and CDR2 sequences are ENHRY and SYGVKD. The CDR3 is CAISPTANPNTEAFF. CDR3 DNA: TGTGCCATCAGTCCTACAGCAAACCCGAACACTGAAGCTTTCTTT.

This clonotype was observed at least ten times. The chain carries TRBV2 and TRBJ1-4; 7 nucleotides line up with TRBD1. Germline V gene sequence: CDR1 SNHLY, CDR2 FYNNEI. This CDR3 is 14 amino acids long. The V segment lost 6 bases and the J segment 8 bases; nucleotides outside the gene matches: 9. CDR3 sequence: CASSLTGEEEKLFF. In DNA form, the CDR3 reads TGTGCCAGCAGCCTAACAGGGGAAGAGGAAAAACTGTTTTTT.

Many counts were recorded for this clonotype. This chain joins TRBV12-3 or TRBV12-4 and TRBJ2-1; no reliable D call. V was shortened by 6 bases and J by 2 bases, with 8 bases between the two germline ends. This CDR3 spans 13 amino acids. The CDR3, as DNA: TGTGCCAGCAGCTTAAGCGCCTACAATGAGCAGTTCTTC. Amino acids: CASSLSAYNEQFF.

This clonotype occurred many times. The chain couples TRBV30 to TRBJ1-4; D remains ambiguous. This CDR3 spans 15 amino acids. Germline CDR1 is GTSNPN and CDR2 is SVGIG (reference sequence). V was trimmed by 0 bases and J by 0 bases, leaving 8 bases between them. CDR3 nucleotide sequence: TGTGCCTGGAGTGTAGGACGAACAACTAATGAAAAACTGTTTTTT. Translation: CAWSVGRTTNEKLFF.

The chain links TRBV28 to TRBJ2-7; 9 bases are shared with TRBD1. J gave up 1 base and V 6 bases, and 7 bases lay outside the gene matches. Germline CDR1 reads MDHEN; CDR2 reads SYDVKM. The CDR3 is 15 amino acids. The CDR3 DNA sequence: TGTGCCAGCAGGACTGGACAGGGGACTTCCTACGAGCAGTACTTC. Protein product: CASRTGQGTSYEQYF.

This clonotype was counted at least ten times. The genes are TRBV28 and TRBJ2-3; the D gene is possibly TRBD2 (6 bases). Germline-derived CDR1 and CDR2 are MDHEN and SYDVKM. Trimming removed 6 bases at V and 4 bases at J, with 23 bases between. The CDR3 is 17 amino acids. Here the CDR3 reads CASSPPGILAVPDTQYF. As DNA, the CDR3 is TGTGCCAGCAGCCCCCCCGGAATATTAGCGGTCCCAGATACGCAGTATTTT.